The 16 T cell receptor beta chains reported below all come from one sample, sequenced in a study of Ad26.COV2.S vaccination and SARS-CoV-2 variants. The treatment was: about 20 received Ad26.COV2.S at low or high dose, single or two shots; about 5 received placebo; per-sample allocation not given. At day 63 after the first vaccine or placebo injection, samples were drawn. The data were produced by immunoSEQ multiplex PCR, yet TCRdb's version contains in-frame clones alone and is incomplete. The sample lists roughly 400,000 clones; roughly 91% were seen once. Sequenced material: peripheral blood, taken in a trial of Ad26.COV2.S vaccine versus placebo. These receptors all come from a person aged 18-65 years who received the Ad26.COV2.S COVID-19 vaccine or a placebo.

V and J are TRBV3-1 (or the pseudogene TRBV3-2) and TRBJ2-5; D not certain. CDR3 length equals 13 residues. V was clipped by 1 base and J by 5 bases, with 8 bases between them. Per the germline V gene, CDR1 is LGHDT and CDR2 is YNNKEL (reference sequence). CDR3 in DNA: TGTGCCAGCAGCCAAGGGGCTGGGGAGACCCAGTACTTC. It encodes CASSQGAGETQYF.

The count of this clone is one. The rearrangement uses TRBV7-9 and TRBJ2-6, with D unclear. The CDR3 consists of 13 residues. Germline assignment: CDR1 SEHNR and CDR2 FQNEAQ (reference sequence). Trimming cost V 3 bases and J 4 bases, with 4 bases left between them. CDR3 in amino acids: CASSLEGANVLTF. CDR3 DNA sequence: TGTGCCAGCAGCTTGGAAGGGGCCAACGTCCTGACTTTC.

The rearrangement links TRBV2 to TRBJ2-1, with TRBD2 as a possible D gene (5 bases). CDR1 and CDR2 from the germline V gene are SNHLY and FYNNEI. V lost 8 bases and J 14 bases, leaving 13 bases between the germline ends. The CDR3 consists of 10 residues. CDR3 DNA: TGTGCCAGCGTCGGGGTATCAGAGTTCTTC. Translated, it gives CASVGVSEFF.

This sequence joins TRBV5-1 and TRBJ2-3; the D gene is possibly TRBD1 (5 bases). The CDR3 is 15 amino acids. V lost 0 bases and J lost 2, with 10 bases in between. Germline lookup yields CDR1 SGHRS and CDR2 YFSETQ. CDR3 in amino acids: CASSLEGALTDTQYF. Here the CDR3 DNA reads TGCGCCAGCAGCTTGGAAGGGGCACTCACAGATACGCAGTATTTT.

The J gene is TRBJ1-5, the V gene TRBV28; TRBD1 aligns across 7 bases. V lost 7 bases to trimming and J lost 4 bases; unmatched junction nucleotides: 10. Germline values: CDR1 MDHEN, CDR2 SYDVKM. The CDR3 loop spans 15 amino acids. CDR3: CASTLTGNGNQPQHF. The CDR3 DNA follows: TGTGCCAGCACCCTGACAGGGAATGGGAATCAGCCCCAGCATTTT.

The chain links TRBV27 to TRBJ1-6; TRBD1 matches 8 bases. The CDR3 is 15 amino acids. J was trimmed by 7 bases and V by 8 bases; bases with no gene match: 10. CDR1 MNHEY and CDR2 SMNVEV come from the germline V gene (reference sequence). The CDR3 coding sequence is TGTGCCAGCCGCTCCGGACAGGGAGGAAATTCACCCCTCCACTTT. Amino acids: CASRSGQGGNSPLHF.

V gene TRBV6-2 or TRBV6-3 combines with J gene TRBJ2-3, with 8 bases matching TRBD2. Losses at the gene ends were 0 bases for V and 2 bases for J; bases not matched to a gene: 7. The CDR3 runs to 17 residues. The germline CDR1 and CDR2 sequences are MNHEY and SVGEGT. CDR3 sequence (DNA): TGTGCCAGCAGTTACTCGATTGCGGGGGGATACACAGATACGCAGTATTTT. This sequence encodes CASSYSIAGGYTDTQYF.

CDR3 sequence (DNA): TGTGCCAGCAGCTTAGTATCAATGGGCGGTCTAATCTATGGCTACACCTTC. Protein sequence: CASSLVSMGGLIYGYTF. The chain recombines TRBV7-8 with TRBJ1-2; D not certain. Trimming shortened V by 1 base and J by 4 bases, and 19 bases separated the two germline ends. The CDR3 covers 17 residues. Germline CDR1 SGHVS, CDR2 FQNEAQ.

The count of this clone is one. CDR3 sequence (DNA): TGTGCCAGCAGTTCGTGGACAGGGGGCACCCTCCCTACTTACGAGCAGTACTTC. This gives the protein CASSSWTGGTLPTYEQYF. This sequence joins TRBV28 and TRBJ2-7; the match to TRBD1 covers 11 bases. Looked up from germline, CDR1 is MDHEN and CDR2 is SYDVKM. V lost 4 bases and J lost 4; bases outside the gene matches: 15. CDR3 length: 18 residues.

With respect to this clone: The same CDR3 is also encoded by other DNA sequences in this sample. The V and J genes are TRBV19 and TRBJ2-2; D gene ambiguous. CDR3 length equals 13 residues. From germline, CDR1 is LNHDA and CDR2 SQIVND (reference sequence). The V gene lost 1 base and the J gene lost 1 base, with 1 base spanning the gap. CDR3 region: CASSIGNTGELFF. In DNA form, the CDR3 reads TGTGCCAGTAGTATAGGGAACACCGGGGAGCTGTTTTTT.

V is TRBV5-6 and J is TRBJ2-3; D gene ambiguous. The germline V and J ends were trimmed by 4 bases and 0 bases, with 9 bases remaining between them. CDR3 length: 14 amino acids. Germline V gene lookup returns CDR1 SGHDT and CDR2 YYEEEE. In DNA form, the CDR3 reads TGTGCCAGCAGCCAAGACGGAAGCACAGATACGCAGTATTTT. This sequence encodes CASSQDGSTDTQYF.

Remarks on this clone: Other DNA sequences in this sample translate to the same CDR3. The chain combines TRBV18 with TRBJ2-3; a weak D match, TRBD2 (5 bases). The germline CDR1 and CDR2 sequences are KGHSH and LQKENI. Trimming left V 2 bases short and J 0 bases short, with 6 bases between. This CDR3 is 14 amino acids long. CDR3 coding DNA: TGTGCCAGCTCACCATCGGGGAGCACAGATACGCAGTATTTT. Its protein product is CASSPSGSTDTQYF.

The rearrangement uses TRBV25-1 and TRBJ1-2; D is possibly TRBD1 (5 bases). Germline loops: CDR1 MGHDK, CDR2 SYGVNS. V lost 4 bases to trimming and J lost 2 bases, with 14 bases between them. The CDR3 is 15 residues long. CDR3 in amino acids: CASSATGSLNYGYTF. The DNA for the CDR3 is TGTGCCAGCAGTGCCACAGGATCCCTCAACTATGGCTACACCTTC.

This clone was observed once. Here the CDR3 reads CASLQTSGSYNEQFF. The CDR3 nucleotides read TGCGCCAGCCTACAGACTAGCGGATCCTACAATGAGCAGTTCTTC. The gene calls are TRBV5-1 and TRBJ2-1; 9 bases line up with TRBD2. The CDR3 has 15 residues. Trimming took 7 bases from V and 1 from J; bases not matched to a gene: 6. Per the germline V gene, CDR1 is SGHRS and CDR2 is YFSETQ.

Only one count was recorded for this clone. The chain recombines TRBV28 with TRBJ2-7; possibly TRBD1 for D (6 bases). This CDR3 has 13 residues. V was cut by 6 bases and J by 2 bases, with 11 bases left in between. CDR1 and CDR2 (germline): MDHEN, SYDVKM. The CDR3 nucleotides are TGTGCCAGCAGGCCGGGACAAACCTACGAGCAGTACTTC. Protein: CASRPGQTYEQYF. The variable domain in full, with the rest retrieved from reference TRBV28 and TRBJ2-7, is DVKVTQSSRYLVKRTGEKVFLECVQDMDHENMFWYRQDPGLGLRLIYFSYDVKMKEKGDIPEGYSVSREKKERFSLILESASTNQTSMYLCASRPGQTYEQYFGPGTRLTVT.

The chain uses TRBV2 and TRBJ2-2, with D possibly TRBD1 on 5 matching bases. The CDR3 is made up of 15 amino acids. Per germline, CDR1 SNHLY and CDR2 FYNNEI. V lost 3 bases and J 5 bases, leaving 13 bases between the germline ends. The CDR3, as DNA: TGTGCCAGCAGTGATTCGACCAGGGCGACCGGGGAGCTGTTTTTT. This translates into CASSDSTRATGELFF.